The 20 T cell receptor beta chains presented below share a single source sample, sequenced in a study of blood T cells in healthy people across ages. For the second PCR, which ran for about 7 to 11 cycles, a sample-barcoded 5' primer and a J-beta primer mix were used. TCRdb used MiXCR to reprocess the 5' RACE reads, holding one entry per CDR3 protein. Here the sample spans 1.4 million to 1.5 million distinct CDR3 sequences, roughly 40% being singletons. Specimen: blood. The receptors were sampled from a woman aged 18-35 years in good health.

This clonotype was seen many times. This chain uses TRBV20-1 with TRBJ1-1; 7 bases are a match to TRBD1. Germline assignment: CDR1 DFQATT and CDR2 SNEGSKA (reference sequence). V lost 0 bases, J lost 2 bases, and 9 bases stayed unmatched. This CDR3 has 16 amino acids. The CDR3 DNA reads TGCAGTGCTAGAGACCGACAGGGCGGGGATAACACTGAAGCTTTCTTT. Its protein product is CSARDRQGGDNTEAFF.

The CDR3 nucleotides are TGCGCCAGCAGCGTCCGGGACAGGGAGGGCTACACCTTC. The encoded protein is CASSVRDREGYTF. The chain carries TRBV5-1 and TRBJ1-2; the match to TRBD1 covers 9 bases. With V trimmed by 4 bases and J by 8 bases, 6 bases remained unmatched. CDR1 and CDR2 from the germline V gene are SGHRS and YFSETQ. CDR3 length: 13 amino acids.

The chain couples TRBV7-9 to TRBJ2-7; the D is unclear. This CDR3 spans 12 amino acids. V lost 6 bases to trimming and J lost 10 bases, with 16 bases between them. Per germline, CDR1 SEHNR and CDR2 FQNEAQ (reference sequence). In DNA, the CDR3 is TGTGCCAGCAGTACCAGAGAAAGTACCCAGTACTTC. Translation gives CASSTRESTQYF.

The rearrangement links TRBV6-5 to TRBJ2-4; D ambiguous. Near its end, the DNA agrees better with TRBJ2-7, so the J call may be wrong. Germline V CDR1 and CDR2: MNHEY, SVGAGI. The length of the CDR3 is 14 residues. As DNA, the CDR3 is TGTGCCAGCAGTTACCGTACGGCCGGTGTCGAGCAGTACTTC. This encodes CASSYRTAGVEQYF.

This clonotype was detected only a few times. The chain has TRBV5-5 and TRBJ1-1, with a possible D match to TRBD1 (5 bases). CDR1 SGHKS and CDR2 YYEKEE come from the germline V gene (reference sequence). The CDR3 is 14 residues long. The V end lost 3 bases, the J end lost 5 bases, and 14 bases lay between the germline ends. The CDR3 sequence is CASSWGSIRTEAFF. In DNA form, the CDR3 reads TGTGCCAGCAGCTGGGGGTCTATTAGAACTGAAGCTTTCTTT.

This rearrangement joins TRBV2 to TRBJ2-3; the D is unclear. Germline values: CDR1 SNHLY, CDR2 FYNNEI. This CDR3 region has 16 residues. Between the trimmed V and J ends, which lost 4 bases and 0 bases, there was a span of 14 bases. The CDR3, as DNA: TGTGCCAGCAGTGTAGTAGGATCTTCTAGCACAGATACGCAGTATTTT. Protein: CASSVVGSSSTDTQYF.

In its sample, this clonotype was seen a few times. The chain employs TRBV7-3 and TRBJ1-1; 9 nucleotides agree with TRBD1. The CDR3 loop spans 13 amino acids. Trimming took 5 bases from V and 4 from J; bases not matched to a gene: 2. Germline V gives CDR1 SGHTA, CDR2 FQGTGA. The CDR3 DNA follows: TGTGCCAGCAGCGCGGGACAGGGCACTGAAGCTTTCTTT. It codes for CASSAGQGTEAFF.

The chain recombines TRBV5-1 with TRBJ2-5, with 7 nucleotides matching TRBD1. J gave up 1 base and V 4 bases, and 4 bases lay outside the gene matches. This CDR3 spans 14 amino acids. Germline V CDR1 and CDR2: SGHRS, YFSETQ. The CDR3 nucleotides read TGCGCCAGCAGCACAGGGGACACCCAAGAGACCCAGTACTTC. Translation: CASSTGDTQETQYF.

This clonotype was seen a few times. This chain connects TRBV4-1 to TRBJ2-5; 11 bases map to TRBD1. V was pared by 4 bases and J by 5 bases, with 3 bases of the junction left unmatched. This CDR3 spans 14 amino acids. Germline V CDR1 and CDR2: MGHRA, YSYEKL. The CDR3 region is CASSPGQGEETQYF. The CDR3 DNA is TGCGCCAGCAGCCCGGGACAGGGGGAGGAGACCCAGTACTTC.

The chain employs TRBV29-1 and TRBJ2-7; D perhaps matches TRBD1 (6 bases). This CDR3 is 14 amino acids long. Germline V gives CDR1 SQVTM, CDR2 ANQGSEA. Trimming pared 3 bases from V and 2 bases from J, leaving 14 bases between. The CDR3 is CSVDHREITYEQYF. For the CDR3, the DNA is TGCAGCGTTGATCACAGGGAGATAACCTACGAGCAGTACTTC.

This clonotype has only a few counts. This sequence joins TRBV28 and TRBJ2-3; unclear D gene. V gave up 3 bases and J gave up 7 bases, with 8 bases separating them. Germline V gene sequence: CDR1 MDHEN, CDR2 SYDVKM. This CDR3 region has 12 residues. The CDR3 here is CASSFEWHTQYF. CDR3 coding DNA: TGTGCCAGCAGTTTTGAGTGGCATACGCAGTATTTT.

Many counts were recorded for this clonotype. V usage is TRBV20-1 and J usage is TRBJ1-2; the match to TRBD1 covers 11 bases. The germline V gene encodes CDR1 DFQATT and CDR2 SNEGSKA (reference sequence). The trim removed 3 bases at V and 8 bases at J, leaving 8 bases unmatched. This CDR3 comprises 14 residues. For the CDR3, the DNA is TGCAGTGCTAGTTGGGACAGGGGGGTCGGAGGCTACACCTTC. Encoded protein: CSASWDRGVGGYTF.

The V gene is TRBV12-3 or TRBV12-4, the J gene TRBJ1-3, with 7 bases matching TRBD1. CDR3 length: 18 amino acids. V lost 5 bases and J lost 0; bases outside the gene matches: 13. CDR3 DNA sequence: TGTGCCAGCAGTCCCACTCCGACAGGGTGGAGCTCTGGAAACACCATATATTTT. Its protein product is CASSPTPTGWSSGNTIYF.

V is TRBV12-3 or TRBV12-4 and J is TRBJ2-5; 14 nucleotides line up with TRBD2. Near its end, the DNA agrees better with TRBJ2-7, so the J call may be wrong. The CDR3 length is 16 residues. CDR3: CASSSRTSGRSYEQYF. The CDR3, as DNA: TGTGCCAGCAGTTCAAGGACTAGCGGGAGGTCTTACGAGCAGTACTTC.

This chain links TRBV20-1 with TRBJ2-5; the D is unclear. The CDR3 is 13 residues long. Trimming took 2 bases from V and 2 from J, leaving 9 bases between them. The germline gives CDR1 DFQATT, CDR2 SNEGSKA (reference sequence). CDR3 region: CSARRPVQETQYF. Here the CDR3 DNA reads TGCAGTGCTAGACGACCTGTACAAGAGACCCAGTACTTC.

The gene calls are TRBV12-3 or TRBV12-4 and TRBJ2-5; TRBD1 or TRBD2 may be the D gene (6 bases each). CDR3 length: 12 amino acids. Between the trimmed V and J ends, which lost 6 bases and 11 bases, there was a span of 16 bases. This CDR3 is CASSPILGGQYF. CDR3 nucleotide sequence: TGTGCCAGCAGCCCTATTTTAGGGGGGCAGTACTTC.

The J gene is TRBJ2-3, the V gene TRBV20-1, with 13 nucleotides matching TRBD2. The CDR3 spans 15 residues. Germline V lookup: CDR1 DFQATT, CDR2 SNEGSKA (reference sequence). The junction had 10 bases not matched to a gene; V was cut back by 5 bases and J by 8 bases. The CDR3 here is CSAPERTSGSPTQYF. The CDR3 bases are TGCAGTGCTCCGGAAAGGACTAGCGGGAGCCCTACGCAGTATTTT.

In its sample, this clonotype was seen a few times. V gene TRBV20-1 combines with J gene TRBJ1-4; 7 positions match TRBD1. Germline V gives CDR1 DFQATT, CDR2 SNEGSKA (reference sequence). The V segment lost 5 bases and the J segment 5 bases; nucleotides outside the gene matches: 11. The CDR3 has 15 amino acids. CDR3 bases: TGCAGTGCTGGAAGACCCGGGACAGCAAATGAAAAACTGTTTTTT. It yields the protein CSAGRPGTANEKLFF.

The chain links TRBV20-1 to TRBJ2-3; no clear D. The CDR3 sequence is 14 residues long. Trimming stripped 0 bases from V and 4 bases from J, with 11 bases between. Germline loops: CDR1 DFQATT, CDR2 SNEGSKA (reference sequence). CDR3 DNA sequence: TGCAGTGCTAGAGATCGGGCTGGGGCAGATACGCAGTATTTT. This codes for CSARDRAGADTQYF.

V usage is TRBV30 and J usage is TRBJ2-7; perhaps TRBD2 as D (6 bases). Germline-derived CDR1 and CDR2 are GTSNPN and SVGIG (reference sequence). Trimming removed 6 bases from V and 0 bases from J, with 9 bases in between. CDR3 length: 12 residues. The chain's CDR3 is CACGGFSYEQYF. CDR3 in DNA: TGTGCCTGCGGGGGATTCTCCTACGAGCAGTACTTC.